Shown below are 23 T cell receptor beta chains from a single sample sequenced in a study of response to subunit inactivated influenza vaccine. TCRdb itself ran the RT-PCR reads through MiXCR, one entry per CDR3 protein. The sample carries under 750,000 distinct CDR3 sequences, approximately 10% recorded once. The sequences come from PBMCs from blood, collected on the day of vaccination. The receptors shown here come from a man aged 50 to 60 who received an inactivated influenza vaccine.

This clonotype showed up just a few times. This sequence joins TRBV4-1 and TRBJ2-7; 10 bases fit TRBD2. Germline-derived CDR1 and CDR2 are MGHRA and YSYEKL. The CDR3 has 15 residues. The trim removed 5 bases at V and 3 bases at J, leaving 7 bases unmatched. CDR3 loop: CASSKSGGASYEQYF. CDR3 in DNA: TGCGCCAGCAGCAAAAGCGGGGGGGCTAGCTACGAGCAGTACTTC.

This clonotype was observed a few times. J is TRBJ1-5 and V is TRBV20-1, with D perhaps TRBD1 (5 bases). The CDR3 has 16 residues. Germline values: CDR1 DFQATT, CDR2 SNEGSKA (reference sequence). Trimming stripped 0 bases from V and 1 base from J, with 13 bases between. The CDR3 DNA reads as TGCAGTGCTAGAGATCTTCGGGCAGGGAGCAATCAGCCCCAGCATTTT. Residues: CSARDLRAGSNQPQHF.

This clonotype was counted a few times. The chain joins TRBV10-3 to TRBJ2-6, with 10 bases lining up with TRBD2. CDR1 and CDR2 from the germline V gene are ENHRY and SYGVKD. This CDR3 is 18 amino acids long. V lost 1 base, J lost 0 bases, and 3 bases stayed unmatched. The CDR3 reads CAISEWSGGVSGANVLTF. CDR3 sequence (DNA): TGTGCCATCAGTGAGTGGAGCGGGGGGGTCTCTGGGGCCAACGTCCTGACTTTC.

CDR3 in DNA: TGTGCCAGCAGCCAGATGACTGGAACCACCGGGGAGCTGTTTTTT. It translates to CASSQMTGTTGELFF. The chain joins TRBV3-1 to TRBJ2-2, with no clear D. The CDR3 loop spans 15 amino acids. The germline V gene has CDR1 LGHDT and CDR2 YNNKEL (reference sequence). Between the trimmed V and J ends, which lost 3 bases and 4 bases, there was a span of 12 bases. The full variable domain, its missing parts supplied by reference TRBV3-1 and TRBJ2-2, is DTAVSQTPKYLVTQMGNDKSIKCEQNLGHDTMYWYKQDSKKFLKIMFSYNNKELIINETVPNRFSPKSPDKAHLNLHINSLELGDSAVYFCASSQMTGTTGELFFGEGSRLTVL.

This clonotype was picked up a small number of times. The chain joins TRBV20-1 to TRBJ2-5, with D perhaps given as TRBD1 or TRBD2 (6 bases each). Germline V gives CDR1 DFQATT, CDR2 SNEGSKA (reference sequence). With 5 bases removed from V and 5 bases from J, the gap between germline ends came to 18 bases. The CDR3 runs to 14 residues. This CDR3 reads CSADPWGARETQYF. The CDR3 nucleotides are TGCAGTGCTGACCCCTGGGGGGCGCGGGAGACCCAGTACTTC.

This clonotype has more than one count but fewer than ten. This is likely a read error, given that the CDR3 carries no conserved phenylalanine or tryptophan at its end. The limits of the CDR3 on the DNA are not certain, so only TCRdb's listed CDR3 is given. This chain joins TRBV4-2 and TRBJ1-4; the table gives TRBD1 as D, unverified against the DNA. The CDR3 length equals 14 residues, ends included. Germline V gene lookup returns CDR1 LGHNA and CDR2 YNFKEQ. CDR3 protein: CASSQDGGQGRLEV.

This clonotype has more than one count but fewer than ten. J is TRBJ2-1 and V is TRBV7-2; 7 bases match TRBD2. The V gene end was trimmed by 1 base and the J gene end by 1 base; junction bases not matched to a gene: 7. This CDR3 is built from 17 residues. The V gene's germline CDR1 is SGHTA and CDR2 FQGNSA. CDR3 region: CASSLVSRGLSYNEQFF. The CDR3 DNA is TGTGCCAGCAGCTTAGTATCCCGGGGACTATCCTACAATGAGCAGTTCTTC.

Here the CDR3 reads CASSLSQGLAADTQYF. In DNA, the CDR3 is TGTGCCAGCAGTTTATCCCAAGGACTAGCCGCAGATACGCAGTATTTT. J is TRBJ2-3 and V is TRBV27, with 8 bases aligning to TRBD2. The ends lost 0 bases at V and 4 bases at J; junction bases unmatched: 6. The CDR3 spans 16 residues. Germline V gives CDR1 MNHEY, CDR2 SMNVEV (reference sequence).

The chain combines TRBV20-1 with TRBJ2-7; perhaps TRBD2 as D (6 bases). CDR3 size: 13 residues. With 1 base removed from V and 5 bases from J, the gap between germline ends came to 12 bases. Germline V gene data show CDR1 as DFQATT and CDR2 as SNEGSKA (reference sequence). The CDR3 spells CSARVQGLNEQYF. The CDR3 DNA follows: TGCAGTGCTAGAGTCCAGGGACTCAACGAGCAGTACTTC.

The chain recombines TRBV29-1 with TRBJ2-1; D may be TRBD2 (5 bases). The germline V gene has CDR1 SQVTM and CDR2 ANQGSEA. V was pared by 4 bases and J by 0 bases, with 7 bases between. The CDR3 totals 13 residues. This CDR3 is CSVGESSYNEQFF. CDR3 nucleotide sequence: TGCAGCGTTGGGGAGAGCTCCTACAATGAGCAGTTCTTC.

In its sample, this clonotype was seen a few times. The chain recombines TRBV18 with TRBJ2-3; possible D gene TRBD2, 5 bases. The germline gives CDR1 KGHSH, CDR2 LQKENI. Trimming took off 5 bases at V and 2 bases at J, with 14 bases between the two ends. The CDR3 is 15 amino acids. The CDR3 nucleotides are TGTGCCAGCTCAGCCGTTGGAGCGGTCACAGATACGCAGTATTTT. Protein product: CASSAVGAVTDTQYF.

This clonotype appeared a few times. The J gene is TRBJ2-7, the V gene TRBV5-1, with TRBD2 identical over 7 bases. CDR1 and CDR2 (germline): SGHRS, YFSETQ. This CDR3 has 14 residues. Unmatched junction bases numbered 6, after V lost 1 base and J lost 5 bases. The CDR3 nucleotides read TGCGCCAGCAGCTTGAGCGGGACTTGGGACGAGCAGTACTTC. It yields the protein CASSLSGTWDEQYF.

V and J are TRBV28 and TRBJ2-7; TRBD1 aligns across 9 bases. V shed 4 bases, J shed 1 base, and the junction held 5 bases outside the gene matches. Germline V CDR1 and CDR2: MDHEN, SYDVKM. CDR3 size: 15 residues. Here the CDR3 DNA reads TGTGCCAGCAGTTCCCACGGGACAGGGTCCTACGAGCAGTACTTC. It codes for CASSSHGTGSYEQYF.

Comments on this clonotype: Without the conserved terminal phenylalanine or tryptophan, this CDR3 likely stems from a read error. This rearrangement joins TRBV28 to TRBJ1-1, with D maybe TRBD1 (6 bases). Between the trimmed V and J ends, which lost 8 bases and 2 bases, there was a span of 12 bases. Germline CDR1 reads MDHEN; CDR2 reads SYDVKM. CDR3 size: 13 residues. The CDR3 sequence is CASQGRANTEAFL. CDR3 DNA: TGTGCCAGCCAGGGGCGCGCTAACACTGAAGCTTTCTTA.

The chain employs TRBV9 and TRBJ2-3; D may be TRBD2 (5 bases). The CDR3 totals 19 residues. The V gene's germline CDR1 is SGDLS and CDR2 YYNGEE. V shed 3 bases and J shed 6 bases, with 29 bases lying between them. The CDR3 coding sequence is TGTGCCAGCAGCGCCGCCAGCCGGGGATACGAACAATTAGTGGATACGCAGTATTTT. As protein: CASSAASRGYEQLVDTQYF.

There are many counts of this clonotype. The genes are TRBV5-5 and TRBJ1-2, with D unclear. The V gene's germline CDR1 is SGHKS and CDR2 YYEKEE (reference sequence). The CDR3 sequence is 14 residues long. Trimming shortened V by 0 bases and J by 8 bases, and 14 bases separated the two germline ends. DNA of the CDR3: TGTGCCAGCAGCTTGGAAATAAGTATCTCGGGCTACACCTTC. It is translated as CASSLEISISGYTF.

This clonotype was seen many times. V and J are TRBV5-1 and TRBJ2-1, with 9 nucleotides matching TRBD1. The CDR3 totals 14 residues. Germline CDR1 SGHRS, CDR2 YFSETQ. The ends lost 1 base at V and 7 bases at J; junction bases unmatched: 3. The CDR3 here is CASSLLGQGNEQFF. The CDR3 DNA sequence: TGCGCCAGCAGCTTGCTAGGACAGGGGAATGAGCAGTTCTTC.

The chain recombines TRBV27 with TRBJ2-3; perhaps TRBD2 as D (5 bases). CDR1 is MNHEY, CDR2 SMNVEV, per germline (reference sequence). V gave up 6 bases and J gave up 6 bases, with 19 bases separating them. The CDR3 has 15 amino acids. CDR3 in DNA: TGTGCCAGCAGGGCCCTGTACGGGGATGGGGATACGCAGTATTTT. Protein: CASRALYGDGDTQYF.

Details on this clonotype: A read error may produce the germline difference seen at one junction end. The V gene is TRBV11-2, the J gene TRBJ2-3; a possible D gene is TRBD2 (6 bases). The germline CDR1 and CDR2 sequences are SGHAT and FQNNGV. CDR3 length: 13 residues. CDR3 amino acids: CTSSLGSGDTQYF. In DNA, the CDR3 is TGTACCAGCAGCTTAGGAAGCGGGGATACGCAGTATTTT.

This clonotype has only a few counts. The gene calls are TRBV12-3 or TRBV12-4 and TRBJ2-3, with a possible D match to TRBD1 (6 bases). CDR3 size: 13 residues. Trimming took 4 bases from V and 1 from J, leaving 6 bases between them. CDR3 loop: CASSWTGTDTQYF. CDR3 in DNA: TGTGCCAGCAGTTGGACAGGCACAGATACGCAGTATTTT.

This clonotype was counted a few times. The gene calls are TRBV12-3 or TRBV12-4 and TRBJ1-5; 10 bases agree with TRBD1. The ends lost 2 bases at V and 2 bases at J; junction bases unmatched: 9. The CDR3 has 18 amino acids. The CDR3 DNA is TGTGCCAGCAGTTTAATGGGACAGGGGAATTTGGGCAATCAGCCCCAGCATTTT. This codes for CASSLMGQGNLGNQPQHF.

The chain has TRBV20-1 and TRBJ2-5; D is perhaps TRBD2 (6 bases). Trimming removed 0 bases from V and 5 bases from J, with 13 bases in between. The germline V gene has CDR1 DFQATT and CDR2 SNEGSKA (reference sequence). The CDR3 runs 14 residues. CDR3 in amino acids: CSARDWASAETQYF. CDR3 in DNA: TGCAGTGCTAGAGATTGGGCTAGCGCTGAGACCCAGTACTTC.

The J gene is TRBJ2-1, the V gene TRBV7-6; D tentatively fits TRBD1 or TRBD2 (5 bases each). The V gene lost 1 base and the J gene lost 8 bases, with 12 bases spanning the gap. This CDR3 contains 14 residues. CDR1 is SGHVS and CDR2 is FNYEAQ in the germline V gene. The CDR3 loop reads CASSLGGTSDEQFF. The CDR3, as DNA: TGTGCCAGCAGCTTAGGGGGGACGTCCGATGAGCAGTTCTTC.